A selection of T cell receptor beta chains follows, all from one sample in a study of OX40 agonist ivuxolimab in advanced cancers. Profiled with immunoSEQ multiplex PCR; TCRdb holds only in-frame clones, not every one. Altogether under 80,000 clones are present, 85% being singletons, with the ten largest covering 0.53%. The specimen comprised CD4+ or CD8+ T cells sorted from blood, sampled in a trial of the OX40 agonist ivuxolimab. All receptors come from an adult with an advanced solid tumor such as melanoma, head and neck, liver or kidney cancer. The CDR3 runs from the conserved cysteine through the conserved F or W. D genes are given only for firm matches. The size field is filled for only some rows; it gives once, few, many or a size class.

v_call	j_call	cdr3_length	clone_size	d_call	cdr3_nt	cdr3_aa
TRBV5-4	TRBJ2-7	14	NA	TRBD2	TGTGCCAGCAGCTCAGCGGGAGGTTCGGAAGAGCAGTACTTC	CASSSAGGSEEQYF
TRBV6-6	TRBJ1-1	14	NA	NA	TGTGCCAGCACCACGCAGCTAATGAACACTGAAGCTTTCTTT	CASTTQLMNTEAFF
TRBV29-1	TRBJ2-1	15	once	TRBD2	TGCAGCGTTGAAGATGTGGGACTAGGTTACAATGAGCAGTTCTTC	CSVEDVGLGYNEQFF
TRBV7-9	TRBJ2-7	19	NA	TRBD2	TGTGCCAGCAGCTCATCGGGACTAGCGGGAGGGTCCCGCCCCTACGAGCAGTACTTC	CASSSSGLAGGSRPYEQYF
TRBV7-2	TRBJ2-7	16	NA	TRBD2	TGTGCCAGCAGTTTCCAACGCGGGGGGCTCTCCTACGAGCAGTACTTC	CASSFQRGGLSYEQYF
TRBV19	TRBJ2-7	14	NA	NA	TGTGCCAGTATGAACCCGGACAGACGGGGGGAGCAGTACTTC	CASMNPDRRGEQYF
TRBV11-2	TRBJ2-7	15	NA	NA	TGTGCCAGCAGCATCTCCTCCGGGAACCAATACGAGCAGTACTTC	CASSISSGNQYEQYF
TRBV29-1	TRBJ2-3	15	once	TRBD2	TGCAGCGTTAAATTACTAGCGACTATCACAGATACGCAGTATTTT	CSVKLLATITDTQYF
TRBV5-5	TRBJ1-5	13	NA	NA	TGTGCCAGCAGCTATAGGGCCGGGCAGCCCCAGCATTTT	CASSYRAGQPQHF
TRBV2	TRBJ1-5	15	NA	NA	TGTGCCACCCGGGCCGACACGAATAGCAATCAGCCCCAGCATTTT	CATRADTNSNQPQHF
TRBV7-2	TRBJ2-3	18	NA	TRBD1	TGTGCCAGCAGCTTTCGGGGCGGACGGGGACAGGGAACAGATACGCAGTATTTT	CASSFRGGRGQGTDTQYF
TRBV6-1	TRBJ2-2	14	NA	NA	TGTGCCAGCAGTGACAGGAGACCCACCGGGGAGCTGTTTTTT	CASSDRRPTGELFF
TRBV18	TRBJ2-7	14	NA	NA	TGTGCCAGCTCACCGGGGCCCGGTCCCTACGAGCAGTACTTC	CASSPGPGPYEQYF
TRBV21-1	TRBJ1-1	15	NA	NA	TGTGCCAGCAGCAAAATGACCCGAACGGGCACTGAAGCTTTCTTT	CASSKMTRTGTEAFF
TRBV19	TRBJ1-2	14	NA	NA	TGTGCCAGTAGTACAGGGGCCCGCTTTAAGGAGTACACCTTC	CASSTGARFKEYTF
TRBV30	TRBJ2-7	13	NA	NA	TGTGCCTGGAGTGTACGGGACCGTTCACAGCAGTACTTC	CAWSVRDRSQQYF
TRBV4-1	TRBJ1-3	16	NA	NA	TGCGCCAGCAGCCCCAGTGGGGGGAAGGCTGGAAACACCATATATTTT	CASSPSGGKAGNTIYF
TRBV9	TRBJ2-7	14	NA	NA	TGTGCCAGCAGCGTAGTGGGGTTGGAGGGTGAGCAGTACTTC	CASSVVGLEGEQYF
TRBV5-4	TRBJ1-1	14	few	NA	TGTGCCAGCAGCTTGGGGGAGAGGAACACTGAAGCTTTCTTT	CASSLGERNTEAFF
TRBV4-3	TRBJ1-4	16	NA	NA	TGCGCCAGCAGCCCCAGCGCGGGGGGTTGGGATGAAAAACTGTTTTTT	CASSPSAGGWDEKLFF
TRBV18	TRBJ1-1	16	NA	NA	TGTGCCAGCTCACCCTACGGGCCGGGGCCGAACACTGAAGCTTTCTTT	CASSPYGPGPNTEAFF
TRBV5-4	TRBJ2-5	14	once	NA	TGTGCCAGCAGCTTTAACGACCCCGCGGAGACCCAGTACTTC	CASSFNDPAETQYF
TRBV7-2	TRBJ2-1	14	NA	TRBD2	TGTGCCAGCAGTCTACTAGCGGGCTTAAATGAGCAGTTCTTC	CASSLLAGLNEQFF
TRBV6-5	TRBJ1-1	14	NA	NA	TGTGCCAGCAGTTTAGCCCGTTTTAACACTGAAGCTTTCTTT	CASSLARFNTEAFF
TRBV9	TRBJ1-1	13	NA	NA	TGTGCCAGCAGCGTAAAGGGCCATACTGAAGCTTTCTTT	CASSVKGHTEAFF
TRBV9	TRBJ2-1	15	NA	NA	TGTGCCAGCACGCCTCGGGGGGCCCTTAACAATGAGCAGTTCTTC	CASTPRGALNNEQFF
TRBV7-2	TRBJ2-5	15	NA	NA	TGTGCCAGCAGCCCTGCTAGTGGGAGGCGCGAGACCCAGTACTTC	CASSPASGRRETQYF
TRBV19	TRBJ1-5	13	few	TRBD1	TGTGCCAGTAGAGACAGGGGGATTCAGCCCCAGCATTTT	CASRDRGIQPQHF
TRBV9	TRBJ2-3	18	NA	TRBD2	TGTGCCAGCAGCCCACGGACTAGCGGGACTCCTATCACAGATACGCAGTATTTT	CASSPRTSGTPITDTQYF
TRBV18	TRBJ1-4	17	NA	TRBD1	TGTGCCAGCTCACCCGACAGGGACTATGCAACTAATGAAAAACTGTTTTTT	CASSPDRDYATNEKLFF
TRBV7-7	TRBJ2-2	15	NA	NA	TGTGCCAGCGGGGGGGTGACAGGGAACACCGGGGAGCTGTTTTTT	CASGGVTGNTGELFF
TRBV5-1	TRBJ2-5	14	NA	NA	TGCGCCAGCAGCTTGTCTCCTCCATCAGAGACCCAGTACTTC	CASSLSPPSETQYF
TRBV15	TRBJ1-5	16	once	TRBD1	TGTGCCACCAGCAGAGTACGGGACAGGAGCAATCAGCCCCAGCATTTT	CATSRVRDRSNQPQHF
TRBV30	TRBJ2-5	14	few	NA	TGTGCCTGGACCCTGTCCCCGGGGAGGGAGACCCAGTACTTC	CAWTLSPGRETQYF
TRBV5-4	TRBJ1-2	14	NA	NA	TGTGCCAGCAGCTACGAGGGGTTTAACTATGGCTACACCTTC	CASSYEGFNYGYTF
TRBV9	TRBJ2-3	12	few	NA	TGTGCCAGCAGCGTAGACACAGATACGCAGTATTTT	CASSVDTDTQYF
TRBV6-5	TRBJ1-1	12	few	TRBD1	TGTGCCAGCGGGACAGGTGGCACTGAAGCTTTCTTT	CASGTGGTEAFF
TRBV27	TRBJ2-1	15	NA	TRBD2	TGTGCCAGCAGTTTATGGTTAGCGGGCTACAATGAGCAGTTCTTC	CASSLWLAGYNEQFF
TRBV19	TRBJ2-3	17	NA	TRBD2	TGTGCCAGTAGTATCATCAGCGGGGGCCCAAGCACAGATACGCAGTATTTT	CASSIISGGPSTDTQYF
TRBV5-4	TRBJ1-1	15	NA	TRBD1	TGTGCCAGCAGGGCCCGGGACAGGGGGCACACTGAAGCTTTCTTT	CASRARDRGHTEAFF
TRBV5-1	TRBJ1-4	16	NA	NA	TGCGCCAGCAGCTTGGGACTTTCAGGGCTTGGTGAAAAACTGTTTTTT	CASSLGLSGLGEKLFF
TRBV4-2	TRBJ2-1	14	few	NA	TGTGCCAGCAGCCAAGTAGGGGCTAACAATGAGCAGTTCTTC	CASSQVGANNEQFF
TRBV6-5	TRBJ1-3	15	once	TRBD1	TGTGCCAGCAGTCGACAGGGCGACTCTGGAAACACCATATATTTT	CASSRQGDSGNTIYF
TRBV30	TRBJ1-1	10	NA	NA	TGTGCCTGGGGTAGTACTGAAGCTTTCTTT	CAWGSTEAFF
TRBV9	TRBJ2-3	18	once	TRBD2	TGTGCCAGCAGCGTATCCCCCGGACTAGCGGATATGGCAGATACGCAGTATTTT	CASSVSPGLADMADTQYF
TRBV5-1	TRBJ2-1	15	NA	TRBD2	TGCGCCAGCAGCTTGGTGGCGGGAGTTCACAATGAGCAGTTCTTC	CASSLVAGVHNEQFF
TRBV29-1	TRBJ2-5	12	NA	NA	TGCAGCGCGGACAGAGTGGGGCCAGGCCAGTACTTC	CSADRVGPGQYF
TRBV7-8	TRBJ1-5	16	NA	NA	TGTGCCAGCAGCCCATCCGGGGGAGGGGCTGCGCAGCCCCAGCATTTT	CASSPSGGGAAQPQHF
TRBV5-8	TRBJ1-2	13	NA	NA	TGTGCCAGCAGCTTGGTCGTTAACTATGGCTACACCTTC	CASSLVVNYGYTF
TRBV18	TRBJ2-7	15	NA	NA	TGTGCCAGCTCACGGTATCAGGACACCTCCTACGAGCAGTACTTC	CASSRYQDTSYEQYF